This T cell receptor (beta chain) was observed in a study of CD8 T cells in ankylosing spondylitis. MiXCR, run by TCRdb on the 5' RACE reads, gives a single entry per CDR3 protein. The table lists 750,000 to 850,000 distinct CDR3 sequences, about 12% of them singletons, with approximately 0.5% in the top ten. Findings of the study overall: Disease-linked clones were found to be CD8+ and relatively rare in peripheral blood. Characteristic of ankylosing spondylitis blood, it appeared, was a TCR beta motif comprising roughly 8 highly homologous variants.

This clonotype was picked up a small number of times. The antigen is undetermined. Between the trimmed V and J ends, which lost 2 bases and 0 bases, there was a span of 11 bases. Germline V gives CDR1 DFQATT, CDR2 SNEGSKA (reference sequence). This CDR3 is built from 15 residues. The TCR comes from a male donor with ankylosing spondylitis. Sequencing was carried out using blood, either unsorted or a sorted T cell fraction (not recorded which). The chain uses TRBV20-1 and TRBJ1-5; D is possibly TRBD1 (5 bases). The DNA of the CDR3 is TGCAGTGCTAGACTTGGGGGTTATAGCAATCAGCCCCAGCATTTT. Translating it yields CSARLGGYSNQPQHF.